These T cell receptor beta chains were read from a single sample in a study of cytomegalovirus exposure and HLA in healthy donors. Sequenced by immunoSEQ multiplex PCR; TCRdb stores in-frame clones only, minus some. The sample includes some 140,000 clones, around 85% seen only once; the top ten take 6.7%. Sequences were obtained from PBMCs. These receptors originate from a woman aged 25-40 years in good health and CMV-seropositive. CDR3s include the opening cysteine and the closing phenylalanine or tryptophan. Each record gives: D gene, V gene, clone size, J gene, CDR3 protein, CDR3 DNA. D genes are given only for firm matches. A row's size may be missing; if present it is once, few, many or a size class.

D gene: .
V gene: TRBV5-1
clone size: .
J gene: TRBJ1-2
CDR3 protein: CASSPDSPNYGYTF
CDR3 DNA: TGCGCCAGCAGCCCGGACAGCCCCAACTATGGCTACACCTTC

D gene: TRBD1
V gene: TRBV2
clone size: .
J gene: TRBJ2-2
CDR3 protein: CASRGTGVTGELFF
CDR3 DNA: TGTGCCAGCAGGGGGACAGGGGTGACCGGGGAGCTGTTTTTT

D gene: TRBD1
V gene: TRBV6-1
clone size: .
J gene: TRBJ2-7
CDR3 protein: CASSEVDRGHEQYF
CDR3 DNA: TGTGCCAGCAGTGAAGTGGACAGGGGCCACGAGCAGTACTTC

D gene: TRBD2
V gene: TRBV28
clone size: .
J gene: TRBJ2-1
CDR3 protein: CASSFRRGVGGSVGNEQFF
CDR3 DNA: TGTGCCAGCAGTTTCAGGCGTGGGGTTGGCGGGAGCGTTGGCAATGAGCAGTTCTTC

D gene: .
V gene: TRBV30
clone size: .
J gene: TRBJ1-3
CDR3 protein: CAWALSSGNTIYF
CDR3 DNA: TGTGCCTGGGCATTGAGCTCTGGAAACACCATATATTTT

D gene: TRBD2
V gene: TRBV9
clone size: .
J gene: TRBJ2-7
CDR3 protein: CASSVAPTLAGAGEQYF
CDR3 DNA: TGTGCCAGCAGCGTAGCTCCCACACTAGCGGGAGCAGGGGAGCAGTACTTC

D gene: .
V gene: TRBV1
clone size: few
J gene: TRBJ2-7
CDR3 protein: CTSFSGSKGEQYF
CDR3 DNA: TGCACCAGCTTTAGCGGGTCTAAGGGCGAGCAGTACTTC

D gene: .
V gene: TRBV6-5
clone size: .
J gene: TRBJ1-1
CDR3 protein: CASSYSGGVGTEAFF
CDR3 DNA: TGTGCCAGCAGTTACTCGGGAGGAGTGGGGACTGAAGCTTTCTTT

D gene: .
V gene: TRBV27
clone size: .
J gene: TRBJ2-5
CDR3 protein: CASSSDGTGETQYF
CDR3 DNA: TGTGCCAGCAGTAGTGACGGAACGGGAGAGACCCAGTACTTC

D gene: TRBD1
V gene: TRBV2
clone size: few
J gene: TRBJ1-4
CDR3 protein: CASKSGTGDEKLFF
CDR3 DNA: TGTGCCAGCAAGTCCGGGACAGGGGATGAAAAACTGTTTTTT

D gene: TRBD1
V gene: TRBV5-1
clone size: once
J gene: TRBJ1-3
CDR3 protein: CASSLAPGQGSTGNTIYF
CDR3 DNA: TGCGCCAGCAGCTTGGCCCCGGGACAGGGATCGACTGGAAACACCATATATTTT

D gene: .
V gene: TRBV6-1
clone size: once
J gene: TRBJ2-5
CDR3 protein: CANRQPPSGAQYF
CDR3 DNA: TGTGCCAACCGACAGCCTCCGTCGGGGGCCCAGTACTTC

D gene: TRBD2
V gene: TRBV28
clone size: .
J gene: TRBJ2-3
CDR3 protein: CASSSYSSGGTTDTQYF
CDR3 DNA: TGTGCCAGCAGCTCCTACTCTAGCGGGGGAACTACAGATACGCAGTATTTT

D gene: TRBD1
V gene: TRBV5-1
clone size: .
J gene: TRBJ1-1
CDR3 protein: CASSLGQVLGNTEAFF
CDR3 DNA: TGCGCCAGCAGCCTAGGACAGGTTCTAGGGAACACTGAAGCTTTCTTT

D gene: TRBD1
V gene: TRBV28
clone size: .
J gene: TRBJ1-4
CDR3 protein: CASSLPTGNEKLFF
CDR3 DNA: TGTGCCAGCAGTTTACCGACAGGGAATGAAAAACTGTTTTTT

D gene: .
V gene: TRBV5-6
clone size: .
J gene: TRBJ2-3
CDR3 protein: CASSRVSTDTQYF
CDR3 DNA: TGTGCCAGCAGCCGCGTGAGCACAGATACGCAGTATTTT

D gene: .
V gene: TRBV5-4
clone size: .
J gene: TRBJ1-2
CDR3 protein: CASRPGPRTEYGYTF
CDR3 DNA: TGTGCCAGCAGACCTGGGCCCAGGACAGAGTATGGCTACACCTTC

D gene: TRBD1
V gene: TRBV4-1
clone size: once
J gene: TRBJ2-7
CDR3 protein: CASSRLQGFIHEQYF
CDR3 DNA: TGCGCCAGCAGCCGCCTACAGGGGTTTATCCACGAGCAGTACTTC

D gene: .
V gene: TRBV4-1
clone size: .
J gene: TRBJ1-2
CDR3 protein: CASSSPDGIYGYTF
CDR3 DNA: TGCGCCAGCAGCTCCCCGGACGGGATCTATGGCTACACCTTC

D gene: .
V gene: TRBV7-9
clone size: once
J gene: TRBJ1-1
CDR3 protein: CASSPGREAFF
CDR3 DNA: TGTGCCAGCAGCCCAGGAAGGGAAGCTTTCTTT